This T cell receptor (beta chain) was sequenced during a study of read filtering for tumor transcriptome and immune sequencing. Study-wide background: By R-ISS, stages I, II and III held approximately 8, 17 and 7 patients.

The library was built from about 0.4 ug RNA with molecular barcoded adaptors for alpha/delta and beta/gamma chains. In TCRdb, the reads were re-called with MiXCR into one record per CDR3 protein. The table includes approximately 43,000 distinct CDR3 sequences, roughly 13% detected once. This CDR3 is 14 amino acids long. J lost 8 bases, V lost 6 bases, and 12 bases had no gene match. Germline-derived CDR1 and CDR2 are DFQATT and SNEGSKA (reference sequence). This clonotype was observed many times. The chain links TRBV20-1 to TRBJ2-1; 8 bases agree with TRBD1. This sequence originates from a donor at least 40 years old with multiple myeloma. The sample comprised a population of CD138-negative cells sorted from bone marrow. The CDR3 nucleotides are TGCAGTGCCAAAGGGACAGGAGGCGTTTATGAGCAGTTCTTC. Protein product: CSAKGTGGVYEQFF.